These T cell receptor beta chains were read from a single sample in a study of siplizumab effects on memory and regulatory T cells. Assay used: immunoSEQ multiplex PCR; TCRdb lists only in-frame clones, some missing. The sample lists 70,000 to 100,000 clones; more than 95% were seen once. Sequencing was carried out using naive CD4+ T cells sorted from blood. Source of these receptors: a human donor in good health. CDR3s include the opening cysteine and the closing phenylalanine or tryptophan. A D gene is named only where the DNA matches it firmly. Expanded clones are given a class, and other clones once, few, many or no size at all.

j_call | v_call | d_call | clone_size | cdr3_aa | cdr3_nt
TRBJ1-4 | TRBV6-5 | . | . | CASSSATGPNEKLFF | TGTGCCAGCAGTTCCGCGACAGGACCAAATGAAAAACTGTTTTTT
TRBJ2-5 | TRBV5-1 | . | . | CASSQQSQETQYF | TGCGCCAGCAGCCAACAGAGCCAAGAGACCCAGTACTTC
TRBJ2-1 | TRBV18 | . | . | CASSGRQKATSDEQFF | TGTGCCAGCTCAGGTAGACAGAAAGCGACGTCCGATGAGCAGTTCTTC
TRBJ1-6 | TRBV7-9 | TRBD1 | . | CASSLRGQYNSPLHF | TGTGCCAGCAGCTTAAGGGGACAGTATAATTCACCCCTCCACTTT
TRBJ2-5 | TRBV6-1 | . | . | CASSEGGTQYF | TGTGCCAGCAGTGAAGGGGGGACCCAGTACTTC
TRBJ2-3 | TRBV6-1 | . | . | CASSEERLGAPRDTQYF | TGTGCCAGCAGTGAAGAGAGGCTGGGGGCCCCCAGGGATACGCAGTATTTT
TRBJ1-1 | TRBV7-2 | . | . | CASSLFPTEAFF | TGTGCCAGCAGCTTATTCCCCACTGAAGCTTTCTTT
TRBJ2-1 | TRBV7-3 | TRBD2 | few | CASRSDSGEQFF | TGTGCCAGCAGATCCGATAGCGGGGAGCAGTTCTTC
TRBJ1-4 | TRBV6-1 | . | . | CASSGGTRNEKLFF | TGTGCCAGCAGTGGGGGGACAAGGAATGAAAAACTGTTTTTT
TRBJ2-3 | TRBV20-1 | . | . | CSASVWDTQYF | TGCAGTGCTAGTGTCTGGGATACGCAGTATTTT
TRBJ2-5 | TRBV28 | . | . | CASSAGPTRETQYF | TGTGCCAGCAGCGCCGGCCCCACACGGGAGACCCAGTACTTC
TRBJ1-6 | TRBV7-2 | . | . | CASSLVGESPNSPLHF | TGTGCCAGCAGCTTAGTCGGAGAAAGCCCGAATTCACCCCTCCACTTT
TRBJ2-1 | TRBV29-1 | . | . | CSVTVRGEYNEQFF | TGCAGCGTTACGGTGAGGGGCGAGTACAATGAGCAGTTCTTC
TRBJ2-5 | TRBV7-3 | . | once | CASSSLRGETQYF | TGTGCCAGCAGCTCTCTCCGGGGCGAGACCCAGTACTTC
TRBJ1-1 | TRBV28 | TRBD1 | . | CASSSPRDRGLLTEAFF | TGTGCCAGCAGTTCACCCCGGGACAGGGGGTTACTCACTGAAGCTTTCTTT
TRBJ1-2 | TRBV6-1 | . | . | CASSEIVPYGYTF | TGTGCCAGCAGTGAAATCGTGCCCTATGGCTACACCTTC
TRBJ2-3 | TRBV11-2 | . | . | CASSQLSSTDTQYF | TGTGCCAGCAGCCAGCTATCTAGCACAGATACGCAGTATTTT
TRBJ2-1 | TRBV18 | . | . | CASSPRNRGPGNEQFF | TGTGCCAGCTCACCACGAAATAGGGGTCCGGGGAATGAGCAGTTCTTC
TRBJ2-5 | TRBV9 | . | . | CASGTVEETQYF | TGTGCCAGCGGGACGGTTGAAGAGACCCAGTACTTC
TRBJ1-2 | TRBV10-3 | . | . | CAISEDISASYTF | TGTGCCATCAGTGAAGACATCTCTGCCTCCTACACCTTC
TRBJ2-1 | TRBV4-3 | . | . | CASSQGAGEQFF | TGCGCCAGCAGCCAAGGTGCCGGTGAGCAGTTCTTC
TRBJ1-4 | TRBV5-1 | TRBD1 | . | CASSPTGGTTNEKLFF | TGCGCCAGCAGCCCTACAGGGGGCACAACTAATGAAAAACTGTTTTTT
TRBJ2-5 | TRBV4-1 | TRBD2 | . | CASSTLTGGPGETQYF | TGCGCCAGCAGCACCCTAACGGGGGGGCCCGGAGAGACCCAGTACTTC
TRBJ2-7 | TRBV29-1 | . | . | CSVDPYRVGAGYEQYF | TGCAGCGTCGACCCCTATAGGGTGGGAGCAGGCTACGAGCAGTACTTC
TRBJ2-5 | TRBV9 | TRBD2 | once | CASSPHGLAGQETQYF | TGTGCCAGCAGCCCTCACGGACTAGCAGGCCAAGAGACCCAGTACTTC
TRBJ1-1 | TRBV5-5 | . | . | CASLRRENTEAFF | TGTGCCAGCCTGCGGCGGGAGAACACTGAAGCTTTCTTT
TRBJ2-5 | TRBV6-1 | TRBD2 | . | CASSAYSGGAGGYETQYF | TGTGCCAGCAGTGCCTATAGCGGGGGGGCCGGGGGGTACGAGACCCAGTACTTC
TRBJ2-3 | TRBV6-1 | . | . | CASSEAGSTDTQYF | TGTGCCAGCAGTGAAGCGGGGAGCACAGATACGCAGTATTTT
TRBJ1-2 | TRBV14 | . | . | CASSQAGGSWYGYTF | TGTGCCAGCAGCCAAGCTGGGGGTTCGTGGTATGGCTACACCTTC
TRBJ1-1 | TRBV5-3 | . | . | CARSLGQNTEAFF | TGTGCCAGAAGCCTCGGTCAGAACACTGAAGCTTTCTTT
TRBJ2-1 | TRBV5-8 | TRBD2 | . | CASSLERGGGLYNEQFF | TGTGCCAGCAGCTTGGAACGGGGCGGGGGGCTTTACAATGAGCAGTTCTTC